The next 27 T cell receptor beta chains were all read from a single sample in a study of blood T cell repertoires in COVID-19. Some clones are missing from TCRdb's copy, which holds only in-frame ones; the method was immunoSEQ multiplex PCR. Here the sample spans about 210,000 clones, approximately 78% being singletons. The sample taken for sequencing was peripheral blood. The receptors come from a woman aged 40-49 years with acute or convalescent COVID-19.

The chain is built from TRBV15 and TRBJ1-6; the D gene is possibly TRBD1 (6 bases). The germline V and J ends were trimmed by 1 base and 4 bases, with 14 bases remaining between them. The CDR3 length is 17 residues. Germline V gene lookup returns CDR1 LNHNV and CDR2 YYDKDF (reference sequence). The CDR3 DNA reads TGTGCCACCAGCAGAGTAGGCCAGGGGACGTATAATTCACCCCTCCACTTT. This sequence encodes CATSRVGQGTYNSPLHF. Variable domain in full (rest from reference TRBV15 and TRBJ1-6): DAMVIQNPRYQVTQFGKPVTLSCSQTLNHNVMYWYQQKSSQAPKLLFHYYDKDFNNEADTPDNFQSRRPNTSFCFLDIRSPGLGDTAMYLCATSRVGQGTYNSPLHFGNGTRLTVT.

The chain carries TRBV9 and TRBJ2-3, with 9 bases identical to TRBD2. Trimming removed 0 bases from V and 6 bases from J; junction bases left unmatched: 11. CDR3 size: 17 residues. Per germline, CDR1 SGDLS and CDR2 YYNGEE. Here the CDR3 DNA reads TGTGCCAGCAGCGTAGCTACGTGGGGACTAGCTGCGGATACGCAGTATTTT. It is translated as CASSVATWGLAADTQYF. Full variable domain (remainder filled in from reference TRBV9 and TRBJ2-3): DSGVTQTPKHLITATGQRVTLRCSPRSGDLSVYWYQQSLDQGLQFLIQYYNGEERAKGNILERFSAQQFPDLHSELNLSSLELGDSALYFCASSVATWGLAADTQYFGPGTRLTVL.

The chain has TRBV5-1 and TRBJ2-3; 12 bases agree with TRBD2. In germline, CDR1 is SGHRS, CDR2 YFSETQ. The CDR3 loop spans 19 amino acids. The V segment lost 0 bases and the J segment 0 bases; nucleotides outside the gene matches: 8. The CDR3 DNA reads TGCGCCAGCAGCTTGGGACTAGCGGGGGCCGTAACTAGCACAGATACGCAGTATTTT. Residues: CASSLGLAGAVTSTDTQYF.

The rearrangement joins TRBV10-3 to TRBJ2-1; TRBD2 is a possible D gene (5 bases). Trimming shortened V by 5 bases and J by 8 bases, and 10 bases separated the two germline ends. There are 12 residues in the CDR3. CDR1 is ENHRY, CDR2 SYGVKD, per germline. The CDR3 nucleotides read TGTGCCATCAGTTGGGGTAGCGATGAGCAGTTCTTC. It encodes CAISWGSDEQFF.

The V and J genes are TRBV9 and TRBJ2-3, with 12 nucleotides matching TRBD1. The germline V gene encodes CDR1 SGDLS and CDR2 YYNGEE. The CDR3 is made up of 17 amino acids. V shed 3 bases, J shed 6 bases, and the junction held 11 bases outside the gene matches. For the CDR3, the DNA is TGTGCCAGCAGCGAGACCGGGACAGGGGGCGCGCAGGATACGCAGTATTTT. As protein: CASSETGTGGAQDTQYF.

The chain recombines TRBV19 with TRBJ1-5; D perhaps matches TRBD1 (5 bases). Trimming removed 4 bases at V and 5 bases at J, with 9 bases between. Germline lookup yields CDR1 LNHDA and CDR2 SQIVND (reference sequence). This CDR3 comprises 13 residues. CDR3 sequence: CASSTAGDQPQHF. For the CDR3, the DNA is TGTGCCAGTAGTACGGCGGGGGATCAGCCCCAGCATTTT.

The rearrangement uses TRBV7-2 and TRBJ2-3, with 8 nucleotides matching TRBD2. Germline lookup yields CDR1 SGHTA and CDR2 FQGNSA. CDR3 size: 18 residues. The trim removed 6 bases at V and 0 bases at J, leaving 14 bases unmatched. This CDR3 is CASRPKGAREGSTDTQYF. For the CDR3, the DNA is TGTGCCAGCAGGCCGAAGGGTGCCCGGGAGGGAAGCACAGATACGCAGTATTTT.

V usage is TRBV12-5 and J usage is TRBJ2-2; the D is unclear. CDR1 LGHNT and CDR2 FRNRAP come from the germline V gene. The CDR3 is made up of 14 amino acids. V was clipped by 4 bases and J by 6 bases, with 12 bases between them. CDR3 DNA sequence: TGTGCTAGTGGTTCCCCCCTAGGATCCGGGGAGCTGTTTTTT. It translates to CASGSPLGSGELFF.

CDR3 in amino acids: CASSLEQGHYEQYF. CDR3 nucleotide sequence: TGTGCCAGCAGCTTAGAACAGGGGCACTACGAGCAGTACTTC. The chain employs TRBV7-8 and TRBJ2-7; 7 positions match TRBD1. The V and J ends lost 1 base and 3 bases, in that order; junction bases with no gene match: 3. The CDR3 loop spans 14 amino acids. Germline loops: CDR1 SGHVS, CDR2 FQNEAQ.

Here the CDR3 reads CASSKGQGGYGYTF. The CDR3 nucleotides read TGTGCCAGCAGCAAGGGGCAGGGAGGCTATGGCTACACCTTC. The chain has TRBV9 and TRBJ1-2, with D perhaps TRBD1 (5 bases). The CDR3 is 14 residues long. In germline, CDR1 is SGDLS, CDR2 YYNGEE. V was pared by 4 bases and J by 4 bases, with 14 bases between.

This clone has just a few counts. The chain employs TRBV4-1 and TRBJ2-7; TRBD1 matches 8 bases. CDR3 size: 15 residues. Trimming took 3 bases from V and 2 from J; bases not matched to a gene: 6. CDR1 is MGHRA and CDR2 is YSYEKL in the germline V gene. The CDR3 bases are TGCGCCAGCAGCCATGGAACAGGGGGGACCTACGAGCAGTACTTC. This encodes CASSHGTGGTYEQYF.

This chain uses TRBV6-4 with TRBJ1-1; 8 nucleotides align to TRBD1. The CDR3 consists of 15 residues. Looked up from germline, CDR1 is MRHNA and CDR2 is SNTAGT. Germline trimming cut 7 bases from V and 7 bases from J; bases unmatched to any gene: 14. The CDR3 loop is CASKNRGDGTGEAFF. CDR3 nucleotide sequence: TGTGCCAGCAAAAACAGGGGCGATGGGACAGGTGAAGCTTTCTTT.

The rearrangement joins TRBV5-1 to TRBJ1-1, with D maybe TRBD1 (6 bases). This CDR3 is built from 16 residues. V was shortened by 4 bases and J by 0 bases, with 16 bases between the two germline ends. Germline V gene lookup returns CDR1 SGHRS and CDR2 YFSETQ. The CDR3 sequence is CASSPIQGRMNTEAFF. In nucleotides, the CDR3 is TGCGCCAGCAGCCCCATACAGGGAAGGATGAACACTGAAGCTTTCTTT.

This chain joins TRBV5-1 and TRBJ1-6, with a tentative D call TRBD1 (6 bases). CDR1 SGHRS and CDR2 YFSETQ come from the germline V gene. Trimming shortened V by 2 bases and J by 4 bases, and 13 bases separated the two germline ends. This CDR3 comprises 16 residues. In DNA form, the CDR3 reads TGCGCCAGCAGCTTCGGCCAGGGGAGTTATAATTCACCCCTCCACTTT. This translates into CASSFGQGSYNSPLHF.

This clone has more than one count but fewer than ten. The J gene is TRBJ1-6, the V gene TRBV6-2 or TRBV6-3; D possibly corresponds to TRBD1 (5 bases). This CDR3 has 15 residues. Between the trimmed V and J ends, which lost 2 bases and 8 bases, there was a span of 13 bases. Germline loops: CDR1 MNHEY, CDR2 SVGEGT. The CDR3 sequence is CASSYMGLGDSPLHF. CDR3 bases: TGTGCCAGCAGTTACATGGGACTGGGGGATTCACCCCTCCACTTT.

This clone turned up a few times. The rearrangement joins TRBV7-8 to TRBJ2-5; 9 nucleotides align to TRBD2. The germline V gene encodes CDR1 SGHVS and CDR2 FQNEAQ. The CDR3 contains 18 residues. After removal of 0 bases from V and 0 bases from J, the junction contained 8 bases not matched to a gene. CDR3: CASSLATSGPTYQETQYF. CDR3 DNA: TGTGCCAGCAGCTTAGCGACTAGCGGTCCAACGTACCAAGAGACCCAGTACTTC.

The rearrangement uses TRBV2 and TRBJ2-5; no firm D call. This CDR3 has 14 amino acids. Trimming removed 7 bases at V and 5 bases at J, with 17 bases between. Germline V gene lookup returns CDR1 SNHLY and CDR2 FYNNEI. CDR3 nucleotides: TGTGCCAGCACCGGTTTTAACGGTCGGGAGACCCAGTACTTC. It yields the protein CASTGFNGRETQYF.

The gene calls are TRBV5-1 and TRBJ2-7; 8 nucleotides line up with TRBD1. The CDR3 is made up of 15 amino acids. Losses at the gene ends were 0 bases for V and 7 bases for J; bases not matched to a gene: 9. Germline V gene sequence: CDR1 SGHRS, CDR2 YFSETQ. The CDR3 DNA follows: TGCGCCAGCAGCTTGGGGTCGACAGGGGCTCATGAGCAGTACTTC. Translated: CASSLGSTGAHEQYF.

This chain links TRBV24-1 with TRBJ2-1; tentatively, D is TRBD2 (6 bases). Trimming shortened V by 1 base and J by 5 bases, and 17 bases separated the two germline ends. Germline V gene lookup returns CDR1 KGHDR and CDR2 SFDVKD. The CDR3 is made up of 17 amino acids. The CDR3 here is CATSDFPSGGRHNEQFF. The CDR3 DNA reads as TGTGCCACCAGTGATTTCCCTTCCGGGGGAAGGCACAATGAGCAGTTCTTC.

The chain recombines TRBV6-5 with TRBJ2-3, with 8 nucleotides matching TRBD2. V gave up 2 bases and J gave up 0 bases; unmatched junction bases: 1. Germline V gene lookup returns CDR1 MNHEY and CDR2 SVGAGI. The CDR3 runs to 15 residues. For the CDR3, the DNA is TGTGCCAGCAGTTACGGGACTAGGAGCACAGATACGCAGTATTTT. Residues: CASSYGTRSTDTQYF.

The chain links TRBV6-2 or TRBV6-3 to TRBJ1-2; D is unclear. CDR3 length: 16 amino acids. Germline V gene sequence: CDR1 MNHEY, CDR2 SVGEGT. The V end was cut by 0 bases, the J end by 1 base, with 12 bases between. The CDR3 loop reads CASSYSRSSINYGYTF. The CDR3 region has the DNA TGTGCCAGCAGTTACTCGAGGAGTTCAATTAACTATGGCTACACCTTC.

The rearrangement joins TRBV10-2 to TRBJ2-7; 10 bases agree with TRBD2. This CDR3 contains 14 residues. Germline V CDR1 and CDR2: WSHSY, SAAADI. V gave up 4 bases and J gave up 2 bases; unmatched junction bases: 2. CDR3 sequence: CASSVSGGAYEQYF. In nucleotides, the CDR3 is TGCGCCAGCAGTGTAAGCGGGGGGGCCTACGAGCAGTACTTC.

The chain is built from TRBV30 and TRBJ2-7, with 10 bases lining up with TRBD2. V gave up 2 bases and J gave up 6 bases; unmatched junction bases: 16. Germline V gene data show CDR1 as GTSNPN and CDR2 as SVGIG (reference sequence). CDR3 length equals 17 residues. The CDR3 loop is CAWSKAGLAAFLGEQYF. The CDR3 DNA sequence: TGTGCCTGGAGTAAGGCCGGACTAGCGGCGTTTCTTGGCGAGCAGTACTTC.

Here the CDR3 DNA reads TGTGCCAGCAGCCACCCTAGCCCTTCTGGGGCCAACGTCCTGACTTTC. This translates into CASSHPSPSGANVLTF. The rearrangement links TRBV14 to TRBJ2-6; a weak D match, TRBD2 (5 bases). CDR1 is SGHDN and CDR2 is FVKESK in the germline V gene. The V and J ends lost 3 bases and 1 base respectively, with 10 bases between them. The CDR3 runs to 16 residues. The complete variable domain, with remaining parts taken from reference TRBV14 and TRBJ2-6, reads EAGVTQFPSHSVIEKGQTVTLRCDPISGHDNLYWYRRVMGKEIKFLLHFVKESKQDESGMPNNRFLAERTGGTYSTLKVQPAELEDSGVYFCASSHPSPSGANVLTFGAGSRLTVL.

The chain couples TRBV12-3 or TRBV12-4 to TRBJ2-3; weak D call: TRBD2 (5 bases). The CDR3 runs 13 residues. Between the trimmed V and J ends, which lost 3 bases and 4 bases, there was a span of 8 bases. The CDR3 sequence: CASSFWGADTQYF. CDR3 DNA sequence: TGTGCCAGCAGTTTCTGGGGAGCAGATACGCAGTATTTT.

The genes are TRBV14 and TRBJ1-1; D is perhaps TRBD1 (6 bases). This CDR3 is 14 amino acids long. In germline, CDR1 is SGHDN, CDR2 FVKESK. V shed 0 bases and J shed 5 bases, with 10 bases lying between them. CDR3 coding DNA: TGTGCCAGCAGCCAAGACCCAGGGGTGACTGAAGCTTTCTTT. Protein: CASSQDPGVTEAFF.

V is TRBV7-9 and J is TRBJ1-2; D not resolved. The germline V gene encodes CDR1 SEHNR and CDR2 FQNEAQ (reference sequence). CDR3 length: 14 residues. Trimming left V 8 bases short and J 2 bases short, with 15 bases between. The CDR3 spells CASVMGGMNYGYTF. CDR3 sequence (DNA): TGTGCCAGCGTCATGGGAGGTATGAACTATGGCTACACCTTC.